One sample yielded the 22 T cell receptor beta chains listed below, sequenced in a study of OX40 agonist ivuxolimab in advanced cancers. TCRdb's table, derived via immunoSEQ multiplex PCR, lists solely in-frame clones and lacks some. The table records some 3,500 clones, over 80% of them present only once. The input for sequencing was CD4+ or CD8+ T cells sorted from blood, taken in a trial of the OX40 agonist ivuxolimab. These receptors all stem from an adult with an advanced solid tumor such as melanoma, head and neck, liver or kidney cancer.

The V gene is TRBV25-1, the J gene TRBJ2-1; 10 nucleotides line up with TRBD2. The CDR3 covers 18 residues. The germline V gene encodes CDR1 MGHDK and CDR2 SYGVNS. With V trimmed by 4 bases and J by 3 bases, 12 bases remained unmatched. In DNA, the CDR3 is TGTGCCAGCAGTGGAGGGGCAGCGGGAGGGCCCTTCTACAATGAGCAGTTCTTC. This sequence encodes CASSGGAAGGPFYNEQFF.

The rearrangement joins TRBV27 to TRBJ1-5; 7 bases are a match to TRBD1. V dropped 0 bases and J dropped 4; count of bases not matched to a gene: 3. Per germline, CDR1 MNHEY and CDR2 SMNVEV (reference sequence). The CDR3 is 15 residues long. The CDR3 coding sequence is TGTGCCAGCAGTTTATCGCAGGGGGGTAATCAGCCCCAGCATTTT. Protein: CASSLSQGGNQPQHF.

This clone was seen just once. This chain uses TRBV7-9 with TRBJ2-2, with TRBD1 matching 7 bases. In germline, CDR1 is SEHNR, CDR2 FQNEAQ (reference sequence). The V and J ends lost 5 bases and 3 bases, in that order; junction bases with no gene match: 3. This CDR3 contains 14 residues. CDR3 protein: CASSGTVYTGELFF. For the CDR3, the DNA is TGTGCCAGCAGCGGGACAGTATACACCGGGGAGCTGTTTTTT.

The chain couples TRBV9 to TRBJ2-1, with 10 bases fitting TRBD2. The CDR3 covers 18 residues. Trimming cost V 0 bases and J 0 bases; bases outside gene matches: 6. Germline CDR1 and CDR2: SGDLS and YYNGEE. CDR3 bases: TGTGCCAGCAGCGTAGGGGGTAGCGGGAGGCGCTCCTACAATGAGCAGTTCTTC. As protein: CASSVGGSGRRSYNEQFF.

This rearrangement joins TRBV19 to TRBJ1-2; D is possibly TRBD1 (6 bases). The CDR3 contains 15 residues. V lost 6 bases and J lost 2, with 16 bases in between. Germline CDR1 reads LNHDA; CDR2 reads SQIVND (reference sequence). The CDR3: CASRPRGSSNYGYTF. As DNA, the CDR3 is TGTGCCAGTAGGCCGAGGGGGTCCTCCAACTATGGCTACACCTTC. Full variable domain (missing parts from reference TRBV19 and TRBJ1-2): DGGITQSPKYLFRKEGQNVTLSCEQNLNHDAMYWYRQDPGQGLRLIYYSQIVNDFQKGDIAEGYSVSREKKESFPLTVTSAQKNPTAFYLCASRPRGSSNYGYTFGSGTRLTVV.

This chain joins TRBV6-9 and TRBJ2-3, with a tentative D call TRBD2 (7 bases). CDR1 MNHGY and CDR2 SVAAGI come from the germline V gene. V lost 10 bases and J lost 2, with 19 bases in between. There are 15 residues in the CDR3. This CDR3 is CATSLGGGNTDTQYF. CDR3 DNA sequence: TGTGCCACCAGCTTGGGCGGGGGCAACACAGATACGCAGTATTTT.

The chain uses TRBV19 and TRBJ2-2, with TRBD2 identical over 8 bases. CDR1 and CDR2 from the germline V gene are LNHDA and SQIVND (reference sequence). J gave up 3 bases and V 9 bases, and 12 bases lay outside the gene matches. The CDR3 runs 16 residues. CDR3 sequence reads: CASQPSGSRDTGELFF. The DNA for the CDR3 is TGTGCCAGCCAACCAAGCGGGAGCAGGGACACCGGGGAGCTGTTTTTT.

This clone was recorded a few times. This chain connects TRBV15 to TRBJ2-2; D unresolved. The germline V gene encodes CDR1 LNHNV and CDR2 YYDKDF (reference sequence). The CDR3 runs 14 residues. The V end lost 9 bases, the J end lost 7 bases, and 18 bases lay between the germline ends. Here the CDR3 reads CATNDHQEDGELFF. The CDR3 DNA sequence: TGTGCCACAAACGACCACCAAGAGGACGGGGAGCTGTTTTTT.

This chain connects TRBV5-8 to TRBJ2-3; 10 nucleotides line up with TRBD2. The junction had 14 bases not matched to a gene; V was cut back by 4 bases and J by 0 bases. Germline V gene sequence: CDR1 SGHTS, CDR2 YDEGEE. The CDR3 extends over 19 amino acids. The CDR3 nucleotides read TGTGCCAGCAGCGTCAGCAAAACGGAGACTAGCGGGAGCACAGATACGCAGTATTTT. Encoded protein: CASSVSKTETSGSTDTQYF.

The CDR3 here is CASSLALQGRPFF. The CDR3 nucleotides read TGTGCCAGCAGCTTAGCTTTACAGGGACGACCTTTCTTT. The chain carries TRBV7-9 and TRBJ1-1; a possible D gene is TRBD1 (6 bases). Trimming took 0 bases from V and 12 from J, leaving 14 bases between them. Germline V gene data show CDR1 as SEHNR and CDR2 as FQNEAQ (reference sequence). The CDR3 extends over 13 amino acids.

The chain combines TRBV28 with TRBJ2-5, with D possibly being TRBD1 or TRBD2 (7 bases each). Trimming left V 1 base short and J 4 bases short, with 13 bases between. Germline V gene data show CDR1 as MDHEN and CDR2 as SYDVKM. The CDR3 length is 15 residues. DNA for the CDR3: TGTGCCAGCAGTTTATTGCCAGGGGGGGTAGAGACCCAGTACTTC. Translating it yields CASSLLPGGVETQYF.

The chain combines TRBV9 with TRBJ1-1; 7 nucleotides line up with TRBD1. J gave up 5 bases and V 4 bases, and 8 bases lay outside the gene matches. This CDR3 comprises 14 residues. The germline CDR1 and CDR2 sequences are SGDLS and YYNGEE. The CDR3, as DNA: TGTGCCAGCAGCCAGGGGGGGATTGGGACTGAAGCTTTCTTT. It codes for CASSQGGIGTEAFF.

V usage is TRBV27 and J usage is TRBJ2-7, with TRBD1 matching over 7 bases. Germline V gene lookup returns CDR1 MNHEY and CDR2 SMNVEV (reference sequence). The length of the CDR3 is 15 residues. V trimming: 0 bases; J trimming: 6 bases; junction bases outside the gene matches: 8. In DNA, the CDR3 is TGTGCCAGCAGTTTATCCGTTCGGGGACAGACCGAGCAGTACTTC. This gives the protein CASSLSVRGQTEQYF.

This clone was counted a single time. This sequence joins TRBV28 and TRBJ2-7; D may be TRBD2 (6 bases). The CDR3 is 13 amino acids. CDR1 MDHEN and CDR2 SYDVKM come from the germline V gene. Deletions cut 7 bases from V and 3 bases from J, with 13 bases between. The CDR3, as DNA: TGTGCCAGCACCCCCCTGGGAGGCTACGAGCAGTACTTC. Protein product: CASTPLGGYEQYF.

This clone was recorded a few times. The chain joins TRBV11-3 to TRBJ2-3, with TRBD1 as a possible D gene (6 bases). V lost 4 bases to trimming and J lost 3 bases, with 11 bases between them. Germline loops: CDR1 SGHNT, CDR2 YENEEA. The CDR3 length is 14 residues. CDR3 sequence: CASSSQGITDTQYF. DNA for the CDR3: TGTGCCAGCAGCTCTCAGGGGATAACAGATACGCAGTATTTT.

This clone has just one count. This sequence joins TRBV15 and TRBJ2-3, with TRBD2 as a possible D gene (5 bases). The CDR3 runs 13 residues. CDR1 LNHNV and CDR2 YYDKDF come from the germline V gene (reference sequence). V shed 10 bases and J shed 7 bases, with 18 bases lying between them. The CDR3 sequence is CASSSTPGNTQYF. CDR3 DNA: TGTGCCAGCAGTAGCACCCCGGGGAATACGCAGTATTTT.

This chain links TRBV7-3 with TRBJ1-2; D may be TRBD1 (5 bases). Trimming took 3 bases from V and 4 from J, leaving 9 bases between them. CDR3 size: 13 residues. Looked up from germline, CDR1 is SGHTA and CDR2 is FQGTGA. CDR3 DNA: TGTGCCAGCAGCTTGACAGCAAGCTATGGCTACACCTTC. Translating gives CASSLTASYGYTF.

The chain is built from TRBV5-6 and TRBJ1-4, with TRBD1 identical over 9 bases. CDR1 is SGHDT, CDR2 YYEEEE, per germline. This CDR3 is built from 15 residues. The V gene end was trimmed by 4 bases and the J gene end by 8 bases; junction bases not matched to a gene: 9. The CDR3 DNA reads as TGTGCCAGCAGCCTAACCGGGACAGGGCGGGAAAAACTGTTTTTT. Protein: CASSLTGTGREKLFF.

Note on this clone: It is likely a read error: a sequence one base away is far more abundant. The chain uses TRBV5-4 and TRBJ2-7; D uncertain. This CDR3 is 13 amino acids long. V lost 4 bases and J 5 bases, leaving 13 bases between the germline ends. Germline assignment: CDR1 SGHNT and CDR2 YYREEE (reference sequence). CDR3 region: CASSLQNRDEQYF. CDR3 in DNA: TGTGCCAGCAGCCTTCAGAACCGGGACGAGCAGTACTTC.

This chain connects TRBV11-2 to TRBJ1-2; D remains ambiguous. The V gene's germline CDR1 is SGHAT and CDR2 FQNNGV. The CDR3 spans 15 residues. Trimming left V 0 bases short and J 5 bases short, with 13 bases between. The CDR3, as DNA: TGTGCCAGCAGCTTAGATCTCGTGGGAGGGTATGGCTACACCTTC. It yields the protein CASSLDLVGGYGYTF.

The chain employs TRBV6-1 and TRBJ2-7; 12 positions agree with TRBD2. CDR1 MNHNS and CDR2 SASEGT come from the germline V gene. The J segment lost 7 bases and the V segment lost 5 bases, leaving 6 bases of the junction unmatched. This CDR3 region has 14 residues. CDR3 amino acids: CASSRLAGVGEQYF. The CDR3 DNA sequence: TGTGCCAGCAGTCGACTAGCGGGAGTGGGTGAGCAGTACTTC.

This clone occurred a few times. This rearrangement joins TRBV9 to TRBJ1-1; a weak D match, TRBD1 (5 bases). The length of the CDR3 is 14 residues. Trimming took 0 bases from V and 4 from J, leaving 10 bases between them. Germline CDR1 SGDLS, CDR2 YYNGEE. The CDR3 spells CASSVAAGITEAFF. The CDR3 DNA reads TGTGCCAGCAGCGTAGCGGCAGGGATCACTGAAGCTTTCTTT.